This is a list of T cell receptor beta chains from one sample in a study of regulatory T cells in long-lasting Graves disease. TCRdb used MiXCR to reprocess the multiplex PCR reads, holding one entry per CDR3 protein. Of about 320,000 distinct CDR3 sequences detected, about 20% appear once; the ten largest clones hold about 40%. Material: peripheral blood mononuclear cells (PBMCs), obtained at new diagnosis, from a patient treated with antithyroid drugs. These receptors all come from a female donor with Graves disease. Both conserved end residues are part of each CDR3. Fields, in order: V gene, clone size, D gene, CDR3 length, J gene, CDR3 protein, CDR3 DNA. D genes are given only for firm matches. Not all rows give a size; the values are once, few, many and, for expanded clones, a class.

V: TRBV20-1; size: NA; D: NA; length: 15; J: TRBJ2-2; CDR3: CSASRGLPNTGELFF; DNA: TGCAGTGCCAGCCGCGGTTTACCCAACACCGGGGAGCTGTTTTTT
V: TRBV10-3; size: many; D: TRBD2; length: 16; J: TRBJ2-3; CDR3: CAISVTSGSRADTQYF; DNA: TGTGCCATCAGTGTGACTAGCGGGAGCAGGGCAGATACGCAGTATTTT
V: TRBV18; size: few; D: TRBD1; length: 15; J: TRBJ1-2; CDR3: CASSPSGTVNYDYTF; DNA: TGTGCCAGCTCACCCAGTGGGACAGTAAACTATGACTACACCTTC
V: TRBV28; size: many; D: NA; length: 15; J: TRBJ2-2; CDR3: CASSSAGAETGELFF; DNA: TGTGCCAGCAGTTCTGCAGGGGCGGAGACCGGGGAGCTGTTTTTT
V: TRBV19; size: many; D: NA; length: 18; J: TRBJ2-4; CDR3: CASSIIGGLTGAKNIQYF; DNA: TGTGCCAGTAGTATCATAGGGGGACTGACGGGAGCCAAAAACATTCAGTACTTC
V: TRBV10-3; size: many; D: NA; length: 14; J: TRBJ2-3; CDR3: CAIRPSGSTDTQYF; DNA: TGTGCCATCAGACCAAGCGGTAGCACAGATACGCAGTATTTT
V: TRBV11-3; size: many; D: TRBD1; length: 15; J: TRBJ2-1; CDR3: CASSAPGTGGDEQFF; DNA: TGTGCCAGCAGCGCTCCGGGGACAGGGGGCGATGAGCAGTTCTTC
V: TRBV5-1; size: NA; D: NA; length: 14; J: TRBJ1-3; CDR3: CASSVGSSGNTIYF; DNA: TGCGCCAGCAGCGTAGGGAGCTCTGGAAACACCATATATTTT
V: TRBV7-9; size: once; D: TRBD1; length: 14; J: TRBJ1-2; CDR3: CASSRTGAGYGYTF; DNA: TGTGCCAGCAGCCGCACAGGGGCTGGCTATGGCTACACCTTC
V: TRBV4-1; size: many; D: TRBD1; length: 15; J: TRBJ1-1; CDR3: CASREEGAGNTEAFF; DNA: TGCGCCAGCAGGGAAGAGGGGGCAGGGAACACTGAAGCTTTCTTT
V: TRBV5-5; size: once; D: NA; length: 15; J: TRBJ2-7; CDR3: CASSLAPVFYGEQYF; DNA: TGTGCCAGCAGCTTGGCCCCGGTCTTTTACGGGGAGCAGTACTTC
V: TRBV6-1; size: many; D: NA; length: 14; J: TRBJ1-1; CDR3: CASTTVGTNTEAFF; DNA: TGTGCCAGCACTACGGTAGGGACGAACACTGAAGCTTTCTTT
V: TRBV20-1; size: NA; D: NA; length: 15; J: TRBJ2-1; CDR3: CSANPTSGGYNEQFF; DNA: TGCAGTGCTAACCCCACCAGCGGAGGTTACAATGAGCAGTTCTTC
V: TRBV7-9; size: few; D: NA; length: 15; J: TRBJ1-3; CDR3: CASSSGSPAGNTIYF; DNA: TGTGCCAGCAGCAGCGGATCTCCGGCGGGAAACACCATATATTTT
V: TRBV20-1; size: NA; D: TRBD2; length: 15; J: TRBJ2-3; CDR3: CSAIERGLGTDTQYF; DNA: TGCAGTGCCATAGAGCGGGGGCTGGGCACAGATACGCAGTATTTT
V: TRBV5-1; size: many; D: NA; length: 14; J: TRBJ2-7; CDR3: CASSLQVTSYEQYF; DNA: TGCGCCAGCAGCTTGCAGGTGACCTCCTACGAGCAGTACTTC
V: TRBV4-2; size: few; D: NA; length: 18; J: TRBJ2-2; CDR3: CASSQEPLQAWNTGELFF; DNA: TGTGCCAGCAGCCAAGAACCCCTCCAGGCTTGGAACACCGGGGAGCTGTTTTTT
V: TRBV12-5; size: many; D: NA; length: 16; J: TRBJ2-6; CDR3: CALPSTGRSGANVLTF; DNA: TGTGCTCTACCCTCGACGGGCCGCTCTGGGGCCAACGTCCTGACTTTC
V: TRBV12-5; size: many; D: NA; length: 10; J: TRBJ2-1; CDR3: CASARNEQFF; DNA: TGTGCTAGTGCAAGGAATGAGCAGTTCTTC
V: TRBV28; size: many; D: NA; length: 15; J: TRBJ2-1; CDR3: CASSFVGPAYNEQFF; DNA: TGTGCCAGCAGTTTTGTGGGACCTGCCTACAATGAGCAGTTCTTC
V: TRBV20-1; size: many; D: TRBD1; length: 14; J: TRBJ2-5; CDR3: CSAGRQGAFETQYF; DNA: TGCAGTGCCGGAAGACAGGGGGCATTCGAGACCCAGTACTTC
V: TRBV24-1; size: NA; D: NA; length: 12; J: TRBJ2-3; CDR3: CATSDETRAQYF; DNA: TGTGCCACCAGTGACGAGACTCGGGCGCAGTATTTT
V: TRBV5-4; size: few; D: NA; length: 14; J: TRBJ1-1; CDR3: CASSSELGDTEAFF; DNA: TGTGCCAGCAGCTCAGAGCTAGGGGACACTGAAGCTTTCTTT
V: TRBV20-1; size: many; D: TRBD1; length: 14; J: TRBJ2-3; CDR3: CSARGDRDADTQYF; DNA: TGCAGTGCTAGGGGTGACAGGGATGCGGATACGCAGTATTTT
V: TRBV6-1; size: NA; D: NA; length: 21; J: TRBJ1-2; CDR3: CASSKAGGEQFFGPGGYGYTF; DNA: NA
V: TRBV3-1; size: NA; D: NA; length: 14; J: TRBJ2-1; CDR3: CASSQSGSYNEQFF; DNA: TGTGCCAGCAGCCAGAGTGGCTCCTACAATGAGCAGTTCTTC
V: TRBV29-1; size: many; D: NA; length: 13; J: TRBJ2-5; CDR3: CSVDPTGLGAQYF; DNA: TGCAGCGTTGACCCCACAGGTTTAGGGGCCCAGTACTTC
V: TRBV5-8; size: NA; D: TRBD2; length: 18; J: TRBJ2-3; CDR3: CASSPMGLAGGSTDTQYF; DNA: TGTGCCAGCAGCCCCATGGGACTAGCGGGTGGATCCACAGATACGCAGTATTTT
V: TRBV12-3/TRBV12-4; size: NA; D: NA; length: 13; J: TRBJ1-1; CDR3: CASSGTAYTEAFF; DNA: TGTGCCAGCAGCGGGACCGCTTACACTGAAGCTTTCTTT
V: TRBV7-8; size: many; D: NA; length: 13; J: TRBJ2-7; CDR3: CASSLGQIYEQYF; DNA: TGTGCCAGCAGCTTAGGACAGATCTACGAGCAGTACTTC
V: TRBV11-2; size: many; D: TRBD2; length: 16; J: TRBJ2-5; CDR3: CASSRRLAGEVETQYF; DNA: TGTGCCAGCAGCCGGAGACTAGCAGGAGAGGTGGAGACCCAGTACTTC
V: TRBV10-3; size: many; D: NA; length: 15; J: TRBJ1-4; CDR3: CAISERGTVNEKLFF; DNA: TGTGCCATCAGTGAAAGAGGGACGGTGAATGAAAAACTGTTTTTT
V: TRBV7-9; size: many; D: TRBD1; length: 14; J: TRBJ2-3; CDR3: CACTSGQYTDTQYF; DNA: TGTGCCTGCACATCGGGACAGTACACAGATACGCAGTATTTT
V: TRBV18; size: many; D: NA; length: 12; J: TRBJ2-3; CDR3: CASSPPGDTQYF; DNA: TGTGCCAGCTCACCACCCGGGGATACGCAGTATTTT
V: TRBV5-6; size: many; D: NA; length: 14; J: TRBJ2-1; CDR3: CASSLRPNNNEQFF; DNA: TGTGCCAGCAGCTTGAGGCCCAACAACAATGAGCAGTTCTTC
V: TRBV6-1; size: many; D: NA; length: 14; J: TRBJ1-1; CDR3: CASFDSWGRGGAFF; DNA: TGTGCCAGCTTTGACAGTTGGGGACGCGGCGGAGCTTTCTTT
V: TRBV5-1; size: many; D: NA; length: 14; J: TRBJ2-3; CDR3: CASSRTSSTDTQYF; DNA: TGCGCCAGCAGCCGGACTTCCAGCACAGATACGCAGTATTTT
V: TRBV3-1; size: NA; D: NA; length: 14; J: TRBJ2-7; CDR3: CASSQAGGGHRKYF; DNA: TGTGCCAGCAGCCAAGCGGGTGGGGGACATAGGAAGTACTTC
V: TRBV19; size: many; D: TRBD1; length: 14; J: TRBJ2-1; CDR3: CASTGTANYNEQFF; DNA: TGTGCCAGTACCGGGACAGCCAACTACAATGAGCAGTTCTTC
V: TRBV19; size: many; D: TRBD2; length: 16; J: TRBJ2-1; CDR3: CASSALLAGDRNEQFF; DNA: TGTGCCAGTAGTGCGTTACTAGCGGGAGATCGTAATGAGCAGTTCTTC
V: TRBV7-8; size: many; D: NA; length: 14; J: TRBJ2-2; CDR3: CASSLVVGAGELFF; DNA: TGTGCCAGCAGCCTAGTCGTTGGCGCCGGGGAGCTGTTTTTT
V: TRBV11-2; size: many; D: TRBD2; length: 15; J: TRBJ2-2; CDR3: CASSAGLAGTGELFF; DNA: TGTGCCAGCAGCGCCGGACTAGCGGGCACCGGGGAGCTGTTTTTT
V: TRBV29-1; size: few; D: TRBD1; length: 13; J: TRBJ1-5; CDR3: CSVEGGPGGPQHF; DNA: TGCAGCGTTGAAGGGGGCCCAGGGGGTCCCCAGCATTTT
V: TRBV6-2/TRBV6-3; size: many; D: TRBD1; length: 16; J: TRBJ1-2; CDR3: CASSYTYRGQNYGYTF; DNA: TGTGCCAGCAGTTACACGTACAGGGGGCAAAACTATGGCTACACCTTC
V: TRBV2; size: many; D: NA; length: 14; J: TRBJ2-7; CDR3: CASSGRGVKFEQYF; DNA: TGTGCCAGCAGTGGGAGAGGGGTTAAGTTCGAGCAGTACTTC
V: TRBV2; size: many; D: NA; length: 15; J: TRBJ2-4; CDR3: CASSPGRKAKNIQYF; DNA: TGTGCCAGCAGTCCAGGGAGGAAGGCCAAAAACATTCAGTACTTC
V: TRBV4-1; size: many; D: NA; length: 16; J: TRBJ1-1; CDR3: CASSQDMGTRYTEAFF; DNA: TGCGCCAGCAGCCAAGATATGGGAACTAGGTACACTGAAGCTTTCTTT